This T cell receptor beta chain was sequenced in a study of shared clonotypes between healthy human individuals. Overall study context: For every donor, three CD4 naive, three CD4 memory, two CD8 naive and one CD8 memory plates were used. Study outcomes and limitations: Some naive CD4 clonotypes, roughly 4.7%, turned up in common across several donors.

Participating donors were healthy, HIV-negative adults free of recent acute infections or vaccinations. With V trimmed by 0 bases and J by 5 bases, 9 bases remained unmatched. CDR1 is SGHAT, CDR2 FQNNGV, per germline. CDR3 length equals 17 residues. For this clone: The antigen remains undetermined.

The assay used deep level. Profiled with immunoSEQ multiplex PCR; TCRdb holds only in-frame clones, not every one. The data hold 2 million to 3 million clones, with around nine tenths observed a single time. This receptor was obtained from a man aged 18-30 years in good health. Input material: naive CD4+ T cells sorted from blood. Subset reported: CD45RA+ positively selected. The rearrangement joins TRBV11-2 to TRBJ2-7; 11 bases match TRBD2. CDR3 sequence (DNA): TGTGCCAGCAGCTTAGATACAATCACTAGCGGGGGTAACGAGCAGTACTTC. This encodes CASSLDTITSGGNEQYF.